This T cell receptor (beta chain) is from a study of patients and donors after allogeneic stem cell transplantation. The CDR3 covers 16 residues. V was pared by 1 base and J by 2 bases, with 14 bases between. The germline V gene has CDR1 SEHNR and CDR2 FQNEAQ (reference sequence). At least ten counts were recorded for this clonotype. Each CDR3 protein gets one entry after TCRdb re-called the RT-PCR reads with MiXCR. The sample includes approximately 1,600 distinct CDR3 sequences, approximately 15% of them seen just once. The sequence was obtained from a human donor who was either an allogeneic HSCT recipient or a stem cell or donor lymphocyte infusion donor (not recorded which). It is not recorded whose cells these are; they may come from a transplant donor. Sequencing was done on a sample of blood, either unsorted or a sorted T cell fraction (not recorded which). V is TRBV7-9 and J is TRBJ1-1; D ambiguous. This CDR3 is CASSLGGLLANTEAFF. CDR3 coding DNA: TGTGCCAGCAGCTTAGGGGGTCTTTTGGCTAACACTGAAGCTTTCTTT.